This T cell receptor beta chain is from a study of blood T cell repertoires in COVID-19. On the study more broadly: Italy, Spain and the United States were the sources of the convalescent and acute COVID-19 samples.

The CDR3 extends over 16 amino acids. Between the trimmed V and J ends, which lost 4 bases and 2 bases, there was a span of 13 bases. The germline V gene has CDR1 SGHTS and CDR2 YDEGEE. Original data processing: Estimation of nucleated cell counts relied on the amplification of reference gene primers. Assay: immunoSEQ multiplex PCR; the TCRdb copy retains only in-frame clones and omits some. V, J and clone size reflect that table, while D and trimming were determined from the DNA. The sample holds nearly 110,000 clones, 80% seen once. What was sequenced was peripheral blood. The sequence was collected from a man between 65 and 80 years old with acute or convalescent COVID-19. The chain joins TRBV5-8 to TRBJ2-6; a possible D gene is TRBD2 (5 bases). The CDR3 nucleotides are TGTGCCAGCAGCCTCTTCCGGGGTGCTGGGGCCAACGTCCTGACTTTC. Translation gives CASSLFRGAGANVLTF.